These 11 T cell receptor beta chains share one sample of origin, sequenced in a study of T cell responses to AZD1222 COVID-19 vaccine (dated by TCRdb to 2020 to 2022). The library was generated by the immunoSEQ multiplex PCR assay. This is the immuneACCESS table as TCRdb keeps it, with only in-frame sequences that have V and J called. A part of the clones is gone; compared with another copy, unresolved V genes explain less than half, and the rest is unexplained. The table for this sample lists approximately 150,000 clones; 94% of them were counted only once. The ten largest clones represent around 1.3% of the sample. Explained via the paper, the time point label denotes: baseline before first vaccination. The sample consisted of peripheral blood, taken on day 0 of AZD1222 vaccination. These receptors all stem from an adult in good health.

V and J are TRBV7-2 and TRBJ2-7; no firm D call. The CDR3 is 14 residues long. Trimming cost V 6 bases and J 3 bases, with 15 bases left between them. From germline, CDR1 is SGHTA and CDR2 FQGNSA. In DNA form, the CDR3 reads TGTGCCAGCAGTTACGCAGCCGGGTTCTACGAGCAGTACGTC. It yields the protein CASSYAAGFYEQYV.

The gene calls are TRBV7-7 and TRBJ2-6, with D perhaps TRBD1 or TRBD2 (5 bases each). Germline assignment: CDR1 SSHAT and CDR2 FNYEAQ (reference sequence). Trimming stripped 5 bases from V and 0 bases from J, with 17 bases between. The CDR3 is 18 amino acids. The CDR3 spells CASSQSPGRISGANVLTF. The CDR3, as DNA: TGTGCCAGCAGCCAATCCCCGGGACGGATCTCTGGGGCCAACGTCCTGACTTTC. Looking up the rest from reference TRBV7-7 and TRBJ2-6 gives the full variable domain: GAGVSQSPRYKVTKRGQDVTLRCDPISSHATLYWYQQALGQGPEFLTYFNYEAQPDKSGLPSDRFSAERPEGSISTLTIQRTEQRDSAMYRCASSQSPGRISGANVLTFGAGSRLTVL.

V usage is TRBV7-9 and J usage is TRBJ1-1, with a tentative D call TRBD1 (6 bases). The germline V gene encodes CDR1 SEHNR and CDR2 FQNEAQ (reference sequence). This CDR3 is built from 18 residues. Trimming stripped 5 bases from V and 5 bases from J, with 27 bases between. This CDR3 is CASSPGGRTSRWRTEAFF. The CDR3 bases are TGTGCCAGCAGCCCTGGGGGCAGAACGAGCCGATGGAGGACTGAAGCTTTCTTT.

This chain uses TRBV24-1 with TRBJ2-1; a possible D gene is TRBD1 (5 bases). Trimming cost V 2 bases and J 6 bases, with 16 bases left between them. CDR3 length equals 16 residues. From germline, CDR1 is KGHDR and CDR2 SFDVKD. As DNA, the CDR3 is TGTGCCACCAGTGATTCACGATTGGGGCGCAGCAATGAGCAGTTCTTC. Residues: CATSDSRLGRSNEQFF.

This chain links TRBV19 with TRBJ1-1; D is undetermined. The V gene's germline CDR1 is LNHDA and CDR2 SQIVND (reference sequence). With 3 bases removed from V and 5 bases from J, the gap between germline ends came to 10 bases. The CDR3 length is 13 residues. CDR3 sequence (DNA): TGTGCCAGTAGTATGGCGACGTGGACTGAAGCTTTCTTT. Protein: CASSMATWTEAFF.

V is TRBV10-1 and J is TRBJ2-1; D assignment may be TRBD1 or TRBD2 (5 bases each). CDR3 length: 13 residues. Trimming shortened V by 3 bases and J by 6 bases, and 9 bases separated the two germline ends. Germline V CDR1 and CDR2: WNHNN, SYGVQD (reference sequence). Here the CDR3 reads CASSESGANEQFF. In DNA, the CDR3 is TGCGCCAGCAGTGAATCCGGGGCCAATGAGCAGTTCTTC.

The chain couples TRBV6-5 to TRBJ1-5; D unresolved. V dropped 6 bases and J dropped 4 bases, with 10 bases sitting between them. The CDR3 has 13 amino acids. Germline V gene lookup returns CDR1 MNHEY and CDR2 SVGAGI. CDR3 in amino acids: CASSKRGNQPQHF. The CDR3 DNA is TGTGCCAGCAGCAAACGAGGAAATCAGCCCCAGCATTTT.

V gene TRBV2 combines with J gene TRBJ2-5; tentatively, D is TRBD2 (7 bases). V was shortened by 0 bases and J by 4 bases, with 12 bases between the two germline ends. CDR1 and CDR2 (germline): SNHLY, FYNNEI. This CDR3 comprises 15 residues. CDR3 amino acids: CASSEATGRGETQYF. In DNA form, the CDR3 reads TGTGCCAGCAGTGAAGCCACAGGGAGGGGAGAGACCCAGTACTTC.

V is TRBV5-1 and J is TRBJ1-5; D is unclear. Looked up from germline, CDR1 is SGHRS and CDR2 is YFSETQ. The CDR3 totals 14 residues. Deletions cut 3 bases from V and 3 bases from J, with 10 bases between. The CDR3 nucleotides are TGCGCCAGCAGCTACGACGGATCCAATCAGCCCCAGCATTTT. It translates to CASSYDGSNQPQHF. Full variable domain (missing parts from reference TRBV5-1 and TRBJ1-5): KAGVTQTPRYLIKTRGQQVTLSCSPISGHRSVSWYQQTPGQGLQFLFEYFSETQRNKGNFPGRFSGRQFSNSRSEMNVSTLELGDSALYLCASSYDGSNQPQHFGDGTRLSIL.

The chain has TRBV7-3 and TRBJ2-5; TRBD1 agrees at 9 bases. Trimming removed 4 bases from V and 4 bases from J; junction bases left unmatched: 10. This CDR3 contains 16 residues. Per germline, CDR1 SGHTA and CDR2 FQGTGA. Here the CDR3 DNA reads TGTGCCAGCAGCTCGGGCCGGGACAGGGTTATAGAGACCCAGTACTTC. The encoded protein is CASSSGRDRVIETQYF.

V and J are TRBV27 and TRBJ1-2; D is uncertain. CDR3 size: 13 residues. V gave up 4 bases and J gave up 8 bases, with 14 bases separating them. Germline V gene data show CDR1 as MNHEY and CDR2 as SMNVEV (reference sequence). The CDR3 protein is CASSSGAVWGYTF. The CDR3 region has the DNA TGTGCCAGCAGTTCCGGTGCCGTTTGGGGCTACACCTTC.